This record covers a single TCR beta chain. These data originate in a study of cytomegalovirus exposure and HLA in healthy donors. PCR was performed using 60 Vbeta and 13 Jbeta primers. The assay was immunoSEQ multiplex PCR, and TCRdb's table has in-frame clones only and misses some. The profile shows more than 140,000 clones, about four fifths of them singletons. The CDR3 runs 16 residues. The germline V and J ends were trimmed by 0 bases and 7 bases, with 18 bases remaining between them. Per the germline V gene, CDR1 is SGHDN and CDR2 is FVKESK. The sample taken for sequencing was PBMCs. The rearrangement uses TRBV14 and TRBJ1-2; no definite D call. This clonotype was obtained from a man between 25 and 39 years old in good health and CMV-seropositive. The CDR3 DNA is TGTGCCAGCAGCCAAGAAGAGGGCAGCGTTCTTGGTGGCTACACCTTC. The encoded protein is CASSQEEGSVLGGYTF.